The text below deals with one TCR beta chain. What it recognizes is unknown. The sample is drawn from a study of T cell repertoires in cytomegalovirus infection. Using its own MiXCR run on the reads, TCRdb lists one record per CDR3 protein. This table holds approximately 910,000 distinct CDR3 sequences, 30% to 40% found once. This CDR3 is built from 15 residues. The V and J ends lost 2 bases and 2 bases respectively, with 12 bases between them. Germline CDR1 MNHNS, CDR2 SASEGT. The sequence was collected from a human donor in good health (CMV status not recorded). Some clones in this sample may be carry-over from other donors' samples. Material: cultured CD8+ T cells from PBMCs, obtained from culture after CMV antigen stimulation. The rearrangement uses TRBV6-1 and TRBJ1-2, with D uncertain. CDR3 residues: CASSERRAGNYGYTF. The CDR3 DNA reads TGTGCCAGCAGTGAAAGGAGGGCAGGAAACTATGGCTACACCTTC.